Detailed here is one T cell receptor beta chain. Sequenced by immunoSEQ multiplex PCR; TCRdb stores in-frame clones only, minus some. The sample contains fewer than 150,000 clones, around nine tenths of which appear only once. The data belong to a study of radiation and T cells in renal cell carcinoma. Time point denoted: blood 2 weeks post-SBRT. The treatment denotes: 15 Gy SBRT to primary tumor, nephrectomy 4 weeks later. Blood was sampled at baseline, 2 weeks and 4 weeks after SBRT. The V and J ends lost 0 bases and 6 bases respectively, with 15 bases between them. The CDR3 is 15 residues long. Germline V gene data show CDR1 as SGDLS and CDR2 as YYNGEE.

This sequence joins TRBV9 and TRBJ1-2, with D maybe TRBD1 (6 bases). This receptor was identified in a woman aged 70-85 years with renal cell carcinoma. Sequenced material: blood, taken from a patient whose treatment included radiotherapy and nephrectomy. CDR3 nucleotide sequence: TGTGCCAGCAGCGTAGTTACCTCAGGGGAGGATGGCTACACCTTC. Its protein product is CASSVVTSGEDGYTF.